This passage covers 7 T cell receptor beta chains from one sample sequenced in a study of cytotoxic CD8 clonotypes in ibrutinib-treated CLL. Libraries were prepared by immunoSEQ multiplex PCR; TCRdb keeps only in-frame clonotypes and omits some of them. The sample includes tens of thousands of clones, around two thirds of them seen just once. The sample was PBMCs, taken at disease progression, from a patient treated with ibrutinib. All receptors come from a human donor with chronic lymphocytic leukemia.

V is TRBV7-9 and J is TRBJ2-2, with TRBD1 as a possible D gene (5 bases). The V and J ends lost 4 bases and 3 bases respectively, with 12 bases between them. The CDR3 length is 15 residues. Germline assignment: CDR1 SEHNR and CDR2 FQNEAQ (reference sequence). The CDR3 DNA reads as TGTGCCAGCAGCTCAACAGGCGACCACACCGGGGAGCTGTTTTTT. Residues: CASSSTGDHTGELFF.

This clone was found many times. DNA of the CDR3: TGCGCCAGCAGTCAATCAGGGACAGGGGACACCTACGAGCAGTACTTC. It yields the protein CASSQSGTGDTYEQYF. The gene calls are TRBV23-1 and TRBJ2-7, with 10 bases aligning to TRBD1. TRBV23-1 is classed as an ORF, of uncertain function. V lost 0 bases, J lost 2 bases, and 4 bases stayed unmatched. CDR3 length equals 16 residues.

The chain recombines TRBV5-1 with TRBJ2-7; D remains unclear. CDR3 length equals 14 residues. Germline loops: CDR1 SGHRS, CDR2 YFSETQ. V gave up 2 bases and J gave up 2 bases, with 11 bases separating them. CDR3 amino acids: CASSFSSGPYEQYF. In DNA, the CDR3 is TGCGCCAGCAGCTTCTCATCAGGTCCCTACGAGCAGTACTTC.

The chain uses TRBV7-9 and TRBJ1-2, with 9 bases that match TRBD1. The length of the CDR3 is 15 residues. The germline V gene has CDR1 SEHNR and CDR2 FQNEAQ (reference sequence). Trimming removed 5 bases from V and 2 bases from J; junction bases left unmatched: 6. The CDR3 region has the DNA TGTGCCAGCAGCCTCACAGGGGGCGACAACTATGGCTACACCTTC. This sequence encodes CASSLTGGDNYGYTF.

This clone was counted a single time. The V gene is TRBV5-4, the J gene TRBJ2-7; D is possibly TRBD1 (6 bases). V dropped 4 bases and J dropped 0 bases, with 14 bases sitting between them. The CDR3 sequence is 15 residues long. Germline CDR1 and CDR2: SGHNT and YYREEE (reference sequence). CDR3 sequence reads: CASSPAEGGSYEQYF. The CDR3 DNA is TGTGCCAGCAGCCCCGCCGAAGGGGGCTCCTACGAGCAGTACTTC.

This clone came up once. This chain uses TRBV10-3 with TRBJ2-1; TRBD2 aligns across 14 bases. In germline, CDR1 is ENHRY, CDR2 SYGVKD. V gave up 4 bases and J gave up 0 bases; unmatched junction bases: 11. The length of the CDR3 is 20 residues. CDR3 in DNA: TGTGCCATCAGTGCTACCTTCGGGACTAGCGGGGGAAACTCCTACAATGAGCAGTTCTTC. It specifies CAISATFGTSGGNSYNEQFF.

In its sample, this clone was seen a few times. The chain combines TRBV13 with TRBJ1-2, with D possibly TRBD1 on 6 matching bases. V was shortened by 5 bases and J by 8 bases, with 18 bases between the two germline ends. The CDR3 spans 14 residues. CDR1 PRHDT and CDR2 FYEKMQ come from the germline V gene (reference sequence). CDR3 residues: CASSPDRDGQGYTF. The CDR3 bases are TGTGCCAGCAGCCCGGACAGAGACGGGCAGGGCTACACCTTC.